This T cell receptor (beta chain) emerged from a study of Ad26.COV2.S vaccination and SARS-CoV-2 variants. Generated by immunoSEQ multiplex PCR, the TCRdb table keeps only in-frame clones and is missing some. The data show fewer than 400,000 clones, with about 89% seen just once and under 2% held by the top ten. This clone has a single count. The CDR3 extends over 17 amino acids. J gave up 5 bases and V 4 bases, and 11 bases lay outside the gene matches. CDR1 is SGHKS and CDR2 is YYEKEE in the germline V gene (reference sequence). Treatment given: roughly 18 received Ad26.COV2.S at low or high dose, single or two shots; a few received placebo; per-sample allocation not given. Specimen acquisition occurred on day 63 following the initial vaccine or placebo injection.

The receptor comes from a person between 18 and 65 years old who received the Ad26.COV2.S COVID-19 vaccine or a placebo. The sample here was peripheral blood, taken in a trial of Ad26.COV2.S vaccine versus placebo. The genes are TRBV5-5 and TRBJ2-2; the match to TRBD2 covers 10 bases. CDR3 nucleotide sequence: TGTGCCAGCAGCCCATGGACTAGCGGTATAGATACCGGGGAGCTGTTTTTT. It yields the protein CASSPWTSGIDTGELFF.